This T cell receptor (beta chain) was sequenced in a study of CXCR3-negative and CXCR3-positive naive CD8 T cells (dated by TCRdb to between 2017 and 2020). Regarding the study in general: About 150 million TRB reads were obtained in total, roughly 1.5 +/- 0.3 million reads per library. Data from about 12 donors, pooled across two independent experiments, went into the diversity and physicochemical repertoire analyses. The TRBV-TRBJ cluster analysis covered naive subsets from a handful of donors and memory cells from 3 donors.

The run used a NextSeq 550. The Human TCR Profiling Kit (MiLaboratory) was used to prepare UMI-labeled 5' RACE TRB cDNA libraries. cDNA synthesis used the entire amount of extracted RNA, and PCR amplification then used the entire amount of cDNA produced. The libraries were made side by side, with each library going through the same number of PCR cycles. On the authors' methods: With a requirement of at least two reads per UMI, MIGEC and MiXCR extracted about 57,000 +/- 9,900 unique UMI-labeled TRB cDNA molecules per library. Each library averaged around 42,000 +/- 9,900 functional in-frame TRB CDR3 nucleotide clonotypes without stop codons. After each sample was downsampled to 5000 UMI-labeled TRB molecules, VDJtools was used to calculate diversity metrics such as normalized Shannon-Wiener and Chao1. Clonotype-size-weighted physicochemical properties of the central five CDR3 residues (interaction energy, strength, volume and Kidera factor 4) were computed in VDJtools. TCRdb reprocessed the raw reads; every CDR3 protein sequence is a single record, and DNA is not supplied. TCRdb's processing, not the authors' own work, is the source of the V and J calls. The sample's table covers more than 45,000 distinct CDR3 sequences. In total, the top ten clones hold more than 0.35% of the sample.

Comment on this clonotype: The target of this receptor is not known.

For every CD8+ T cell subset, about 300,000 cells were flow-sorted straight into RLT lysis buffer, and each subset was sorted in triplicate. Naive CD8+ T cells were defined stringently as CD45RO-CCR7+CD27+CD95- to exclude memory contaminants. Using standard density gradient centrifugation, peripheral blood mononuclear cells were isolated from buffy coats. A FACSAria III was used to flow-sort naive CD8+ T cells into CXCR3-negative and CXCR3-positive populations. Total RNA was extracted from sorted cells using an RNeasy Mini Kit. What the study reported, not specific to this receptor: Comparably high repertoire diversity was found in both naive subsets, whereas much lower repertoire diversity was found in memory CD8+ T cells. Compared with CXCR3-negative naive cells, CXCR3-positive naive cells had TRB CDR3s with higher hydrophobicity (lower Kidera factor 4), lower energy, and higher strength and volume indices. Freshly isolated PBMCs were used for most assays because CXCR3 expression partially decreased after cryopreservation. Because surface CD5, which is linked to self-reactivity in mice, was comparable between the naive subsets, TCR interaction strength was also inferred from the physicochemical properties of TRB CDR3s. Similar TRBV-TRBJ usage was shown by naive CXCR3-negative and CXCR3-positive cells from the same donor, whereas distinct patterns were shown by memory cells.

This receptor was obtained from a human donor in good health. Some clones in this sample may be carry-over from other donors' samples. Material for sequencing was naive CXCR3- CD8+ T cells from blood. According to the study, the label for this sample's cell subset or site signals: CD45RO-CCR7+CD27+CD95- naive CD8+ T cells lacking CXCR3 (TNR3-).

The CDR3: CASSYPGDGYTF. The chain uses TRBV6-2 or TRBV6-3 and TRBJ1-2; as DNA is missing, the TRBD1 call by TCRdb cannot be tested. The CDR3 sequence holds 12 residues, the cysteine and phenylalanine included. Nucleotide data are not available. Per the germline V gene, MNHEY is the CDR1 and SVGEGT is the CDR2.